Below are 16 T cell receptor beta chains sequenced from a single sample in a study of blood T cell repertoires in COVID-19. Assay: immunoSEQ multiplex PCR; the TCRdb copy retains only in-frame clones and omits some. The sample yields 200,000 to 250,000 clones, about 90% seen once. Sequencing input: peripheral blood. Receptor source: a woman aged 55-69 years with acute or convalescent COVID-19.

This sequence joins TRBV3-1 (or the pseudogene TRBV3-2) and TRBJ1-3; 7 nucleotides agree with TRBD1. The germline V gene encodes CDR1 LGHDT and CDR2 YNNKEL (reference sequence). V lost 4 bases and J lost 0; bases outside the gene matches: 15. The CDR3 consists of 19 residues. The CDR3 spells CASSRRDSRQISSGNTIYF. The CDR3 DNA reads TGTGCCAGCAGCCGTAGGGACAGCCGACAAATCAGCTCTGGAAACACCATATATTTT.

In regard to this clone: Other DNA sequences of this sample code for an identical CDR3. V usage is TRBV6-5 and J usage is TRBJ1-6; D is possibly TRBD1 (6 bases). CDR3 length: 15 residues. Germline V CDR1 and CDR2: MNHEY, SVGAGI. Trimming pared 0 bases from V and 7 bases from J, leaving 10 bases between. The CDR3 DNA sequence: TGTGCCAGCAGTTACTCGGGCAGGGGAAATTCACCCCTCCACTTT. Protein product: CASSYSGRGNSPLHF.

This sequence joins TRBV28 and TRBJ1-6; D is uncertain. Trimming left V 5 bases short and J 11 bases short, with 19 bases between. The V gene's germline CDR1 is MDHEN and CDR2 SYDVKM. This CDR3 contains 15 residues. The chain's CDR3 is CASSTNPNTGPPLHF. The CDR3 DNA reads as TGTGCCAGCAGTACTAATCCCAACACGGGTCCACCCCTCCACTTT.

The J gene is TRBJ2-3, the V gene TRBV5-8; no reliable D call. CDR3 length: 15 amino acids. Trimming pared 0 bases from V and 1 base from J, leaving 9 bases between. Germline lookup yields CDR1 SGHTS and CDR2 YDEGEE. The CDR3 loop is CASSLGQVGTDTQYF. CDR3 sequence (DNA): TGTGCCAGCAGCTTGGGGCAGGTGGGCACAGATACGCAGTATTTT.

The J gene is TRBJ1-1, the V gene TRBV7-3; D gene ambiguous. From germline, CDR1 is SGHTA and CDR2 FQGTGA. V lost 9 bases and J lost 2, with 13 bases in between. CDR3 length: 13 residues. The CDR3 spells CASRRESNTEAFF. The CDR3 nucleotides read TGTGCCAGTAGACGGGAAAGTAACACTGAAGCTTTCTTT.

This rearrangement joins TRBV10-3 to TRBJ2-5; 8 positions match TRBD1. The CDR3 is made up of 16 amino acids. Germline CDR1 and CDR2: ENHRY and SYGVKD. V dropped 3 bases and J dropped 0; count of bases not matched to a gene: 6. The CDR3 sequence: CAISDSGTGYQETQYF. The CDR3 DNA sequence: TGTGCCATCAGTGACTCCGGGACAGGCTACCAAGAGACCCAGTACTTC.

The chain couples TRBV20-1 to TRBJ1-2; 9 bases fit TRBD1. Germline values: CDR1 DFQATT, CDR2 SNEGSKA (reference sequence). This CDR3 has 13 residues. The ends lost 3 bases at V and 7 bases at J; junction bases unmatched: 6. CDR3 nucleotide sequence: TGCAGTGCTAGTGCCGGGACAGGGAGTGGCTACACCTTC. Amino acid sequence: CSASAGTGSGYTF.

J is TRBJ1-6 and V is TRBV19; D unresolved. Deletions cut 7 bases from V and 0 bases from J, with 13 bases between. Germline V gives CDR1 LNHDA, CDR2 SQIVND (reference sequence). The CDR3 sequence is 16 residues long. The CDR3 spells CASTRTGSSYNSPLHF. Written as DNA, the CDR3 is TGTGCCAGTACCCGGACGGGGAGCTCCTATAATTCACCCCTCCACTTT.

This sequence joins TRBV19 and TRBJ2-1; 14 bases agree with TRBD2. Germline V gene data show CDR1 as LNHDA and CDR2 as SQIVND (reference sequence). The ends lost 3 bases at V and 6 bases at J; junction bases unmatched: 7. The CDR3 is 17 amino acids. CDR3 nucleotides: TGTGCCAGTAGTATGGGAGGACTAGCGGGAGGTCTCAATGAGCAGTTCTTC. Its protein is CASSMGGLAGGLNEQFF.

The rearrangement uses TRBV4-1 and TRBJ2-2, with D perhaps TRBD2 (5 bases). V was shortened by 4 bases and J by 7 bases, with 19 bases between the two germline ends. Per germline, CDR1 MGHRA and CDR2 YSYEKL. The CDR3 spans 16 residues. CDR3 sequence reads: CASSLRNRLADGELFF. The CDR3 bases are TGCGCCAGCAGCCTACGTAACCGCCTAGCTGACGGGGAGCTGTTTTTT.

The chain recombines TRBV27 with TRBJ1-2; 10 bases are shared with TRBD1. After removal of 3 bases from V and 4 bases from J, the junction contained 14 bases not matched to a gene. The CDR3 is 18 residues long. The germline gives CDR1 MNHEY, CDR2 SMNVEV (reference sequence). The CDR3 nucleotides read TGTGCCAGCAGTTTGCGAGGGACAGGGGAAAGTAACCGCTATGGCTACACCTTC. Protein product: CASSLRGTGESNRYGYTF.

The table lists this clone with a count of one. The gene calls are TRBV5-1 and TRBJ2-7, with D tentatively TRBD2 (5 bases). Trimming removed 1 base at V and 5 bases at J, with 19 bases between. The CDR3 runs 16 residues. Germline-derived CDR1 and CDR2 are SGHRS and YFSETQ. The CDR3 here is CASSLMVQTAGNEQYF. For the CDR3, the DNA is TGCGCCAGCAGCTTGATGGTCCAGACCGCCGGGAACGAGCAGTACTTC.

This chain joins TRBV5-6 and TRBJ2-7, with 7 bases identical to TRBD1. V gave up 4 bases and J gave up 3 bases; unmatched junction bases: 13. The CDR3 extends over 16 amino acids. Germline V gives CDR1 SGHDT, CDR2 YYEEEE. In nucleotides, the CDR3 is TGTGCCAGCAGCGTTCGGAGACAGGGTAATTACTACGAGCAGTACTTC. Amino acids: CASSVRRQGNYYEQYF.

The chain carries TRBV28 and TRBJ1-1; the D gene is possibly TRBD1 (5 bases). The V gene's germline CDR1 is MDHEN and CDR2 SYDVKM. CDR3 size: 14 residues. Trimming removed 6 bases from V and 6 bases from J, with 17 bases in between. Here the CDR3 DNA reads TGTGCCAGCAGCGTTGGGGGGGTAGGGTCTGAAGCTTTCTTT. It yields the protein CASSVGGVGSEAFF.

The chain is built from TRBV4-2 and TRBJ2-1; 7 nucleotides align to TRBD1. Germline V gene sequence: CDR1 LGHNA, CDR2 YNFKEQ. The CDR3 is made up of 16 amino acids. V shed 0 bases and J 4 bases; nucleotides not matched to a gene: 6. The CDR3 DNA sequence: TGTGCCAGCAGCCAAGAATACAGGGGAAGGTACAATGAGCAGTTCTTC. It is translated as CASSQEYRGRYNEQFF.

This chain joins TRBV7-2 and TRBJ2-1, with TRBD2 identical over 7 bases. Losses at the gene ends were 1 base for V and 3 bases for J; bases not matched to a gene: 3. This CDR3 contains 15 residues. CDR1 SGHTA and CDR2 FQGNSA come from the germline V gene. DNA for the CDR3: TGTGCCAGCAGCTTAGATGCTAGCGGCTACAATGAGCAGTTCTTC. This codes for CASSLDASGYNEQFF.